The 2 T cell receptor beta chains listed next were all sequenced from one sample in a study of T cells after yellow fever vaccination. TCRdb fed the 5' RACE reads into MiXCR, producing one record per CDR3 protein. This sample has about 320,000 distinct CDR3 sequences; roughly 4.3% occur once, and the top ten carry 15% to 20%. Sequences were derived from PBMCs, sampled 15 days after the yellow fever booster vaccination. The receptor source for this set is a man younger than 30 who received the YFV17D yellow fever vaccine.

This clonotype was seen a few times. The V and J genes are TRBV4-1 and TRBJ2-2; TRBD1 agrees at 8 bases. With 4 bases clipped from V and 4 bases from J, the junction kept 11 bases outside the gene matches. The CDR3 has 17 amino acids. Germline assignment: CDR1 MGHRA and CDR2 YSYEKL. The CDR3 bases are TGCGCCAGCAGCCTAAAGAGGACAGGGCATGGCACCGGGGAGCTGTTTTTT. This translates into CASSLKRTGHGTGELFF.

This clonotype was seen at least ten times. The genes are TRBV7-6 and TRBJ1-1, with D perhaps TRBD1 (6 bases). The CDR3 is 13 amino acids. The V end was cut by 4 bases, the J end by 11 bases, with 17 bases between. Germline V gives CDR1 SGHVS, CDR2 FNYEAQ. CDR3 sequence (DNA): TGTGCCAGCAGCTCCCCTCCTCCGGGGGCGGCTTTCTTT. Translating gives CASSSPPPGAAFF.